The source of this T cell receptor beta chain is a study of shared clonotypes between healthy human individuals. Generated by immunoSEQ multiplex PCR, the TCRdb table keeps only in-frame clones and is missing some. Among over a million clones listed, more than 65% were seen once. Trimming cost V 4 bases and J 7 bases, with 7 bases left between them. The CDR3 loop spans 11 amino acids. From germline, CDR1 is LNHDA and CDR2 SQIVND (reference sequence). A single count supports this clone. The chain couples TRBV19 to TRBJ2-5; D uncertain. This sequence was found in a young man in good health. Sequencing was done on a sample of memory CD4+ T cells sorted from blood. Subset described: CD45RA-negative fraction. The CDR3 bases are TGTGCCAGTAGTAGTCTTGGGACCCAGTACTTC. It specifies CASSSLGTQYF.